Listed below are T cell receptor beta chains from one sample, sequenced in a study of CXCR3-negative and CXCR3-positive naive CD8 T cells. With the 5' RACE reads reprocessed, TCRdb shows one record per CDR3 protein and no DNA. The table for this sample gives around 63,000 distinct CDR3 sequences. Source material: naive CXCR3+ CD8+ T cells from blood. The receptors were sampled from a human donor in good health. Some clones in this sample may be carry-over from other donors' samples. Both conserved end residues are part of each CDR3.

>TRBV20-1|TRBJ2-7|15
CSARDLQALSYEQYF
>TRBV4-2|TRBJ1-2|16
CASSQIGTGANYGYTF
>TRBV6-6|TRBJ1-1|13
CASIGQQNTEAFF
>TRBV9|TRBJ2-1|13
CASSVGGGDEQFF
>TRBV29-1|TRBJ1-4|11
CSVWTEGKLFF
>TRBV29-1|TRBJ2-7|15
CSVEVFGTSGYEQYF
>TRBV29-1|TRBJ2-2|13
CSVERSNTGELFF
>TRBV20-1|TRBJ1-2|15
CSALSTGTFFYGYTF
>TRBV9|TRBJ1-1|17
CASSDERGLSENTEAFF
>TRBV19|TRBJ2-7|15
CASSIAPVGLGEQYF
>TRBV4-1|TRBJ1-5|14
CASSPTGFGQPQHF
>TRBV29-1|TRBJ1-5|13
CSVEEGVHQPQHF
>TRBV18|TRBJ2-7|13
CASSPPILYEQYF
>TRBV9|TRBJ2-7|14
CASSVGGPTYEQYF
>TRBV29-1|TRBJ1-1|13
CSVYHLGYTEAFF
>TRBV28|TRBJ2-7|14
CASSFGASSYEQYF
>TRBV27|TRBJ2-7|14
CASSFHPATYEQYF